This T cell receptor beta chain was retrieved from a study of blood T cell repertoires in COVID-19. Study as a whole: Italy, Spain and the United States were the sources of the convalescent and acute COVID-19 samples. T cells, B-cell-depleted T cells, or PBMCs supplied cDNA or gDNA.

Germline assignment: CDR1 LNHNV and CDR2 YYDKDF (reference sequence). Trimming stripped 3 bases from V and 7 bases from J, with 9 bases between. This CDR3 is built from 12 residues. As originally analysed: Nucleated cell number was recorded as an estimate derived from reference gene primer amplification. TCRdb's copy holds only in-frame clones and misses some; the assay was immunoSEQ multiplex PCR. V, J and clone size are those of that table, while D and trimming were read from the DNA. The sample consists of 70,000 or so clones, more than 75% of them appearing once. Sequencing was carried out using peripheral blood. The chain is built from TRBV15 and TRBJ2-5; D unclear. This sequence was found in a human donor in a cohort sampled during active COVID-19. The DNA for the CDR3 is TGTGCCACCAGCAGCCAGCGAGGGACCCAGTACTTC. Its translation is CATSSQRGTQYF.